The clone carrying this T cell receptor beta chain was seen a single time. Germline is not matched at one junction end, which may reflect a read error. The record originates from a study of T cells in Graves' hyperthyroidism and ophthalmopathy. Germline V gene data show CDR1 as KGHDR and CDR2 as SFDVKD. The CDR3 runs to 16 residues. RNA transcripts were the template for amplifying TCR beta CDR3 regions. Researchers ran a first-round RT-PCR on the TCR CDR3 using the HTBI primer set. TCRdb re-analysed the multiplex PCR reads in MiXCR, keeping a single row per CDR3 protein. The sample yields roughly 700,000 distinct CDR3 sequences, roughly a third seen once.

Sequenced: blood. The clonotype originates from a woman aged 40 to 49 with Graves' hyperthyroidism. The chain carries TRBV24-1 and TRBJ2-5, with D possibly being TRBD1 (6 bases). The CDR3 sequence is CASSLLATGRQETQYF. In nucleotides, the CDR3 is TGTGCCAGCAGTTTACTTGCGACAGGTAGACAAGAGACCCAGTACTTC.